The 2 T cell receptor beta chains given below trace back to one sample, sequenced in a study of identical twins. TCRdb analysed the 5' RACE reads with MiXCR anew, one entry per CDR3 protein. The data show 470,000 or so distinct CDR3 sequences, 20% to 25% seen once. These sequences were also reported in another study, on T cells expressing NK-cell markers.

Specimen: CD4+ T cells sorted from blood. The receptor source for this set is a woman aged 18-30 years in good health.

The chain recombines TRBV20-1 with TRBJ2-1, with no clear D. The CDR3 has 14 amino acids. The germline CDR1 and CDR2 sequences are DFQATT and SNEGSKA (reference sequence). V lost 6 bases, J lost 4 bases, and 16 bases lay in between. Here the CDR3 DNA reads TGCAGTGCCAGAAACCGGGTCCGTTACAATGAGCAGTTCTTC. It is translated as CSARNRVRYNEQFF.

J is TRBJ2-7 and V is TRBV7-2; D is perhaps TRBD2 (5 bases). Trimming pared 2 bases from V and 5 bases from J, leaving 13 bases between. Per germline, CDR1 SGHTA and CDR2 FQGNSA. The CDR3 is made up of 14 amino acids. The CDR3 here is CASSLSSREDEQYF. The CDR3 region has the DNA TGTGCCAGCAGCTTATCGTCGAGGGAAGACGAGCAGTACTTC.